This T cell receptor beta chain was captured by sequencing in a study of a mutant IDH1 vaccine in newly diagnosed glioma. For the study at large: The treated population exhibited a male proportion of 62.5%, a female proportion of about 38%, and a mean age of approximately 42 years. Those enrolled had earlier been treated with radiotherapy, temozolomide, or both, mostly both. Study observations and caveats: Changes to the top peripheral T cell clonotypes appeared unrelated to pseudoprogression.

Germline V gives CDR1 MGHRA, CDR2 YSYEKL. V was shortened by 4 bases and J by 4 bases, with 9 bases between the two germline ends. CDR3 size: 13 residues. TCRdb's copy holds only in-frame clones and misses some; the assay was immunoSEQ multiplex PCR. The data show 45,000 to 70,000 clones, approximately 91% seen once. Note on this clone: Its target is not known.

Documented time point: baseline, week 1 (first vaccination visit). Treatment meaning: pre-vaccination baseline after standard-of-care therapy. Diagnosis in the donors showed new WHO grade 3 or 4 astrocytomas that were IDH1-mutant and ATRX-lost. The clonotype was recovered from a man in his fifties or sixties with glioma. This sample comprised PBMCs, obtained from a glioma patient treated with radiotherapy, temozolomide or both. The chain is built from TRBV4-1 and TRBJ2-3; D is unresolved. The chain's CDR3 is CASSRPMADTQYF. CDR3 DNA: TGCGCCAGCAGCCGGCCGATGGCAGATACGCAGTATTTT.